Below are 19 T cell receptor beta chains sequenced from a single sample in a study of blood T cell repertoires in COVID-19 (TCRdb year 2020). Libraries were prepared through the immunoSEQ multiplex PCR assay. The table was pulled from immuneACCESS by TCRdb, which kept in-frame rearrangements only. Such tables lose some clones; where checked, under half of the loss comes from unresolved V genes, and the rest has no known cause. The table for this sample lists 330,000 or so clones; approximately 89% of them were counted only once. The top ten clones comprise 5% of the sample. Material: PBMCs or T cells enriched from blood (not recorded which). The source of these receptors is a man under 40 who had recovered from COVID-19.

This chain links TRBV12-3 or TRBV12-4 with TRBJ2-3, with D possibly matching TRBD1 (5 bases). This CDR3 spans 13 amino acids. V was shortened by 5 bases and J by 6 bases, with 12 bases between the two germline ends. CDR3 coding DNA: TGTGCCAGCAGTCCAGGGTCTCGGGATACGCAGTATTTT. This translates into CASSPGSRDTQYF.

This clone was observed a few times. The genes are TRBV6-6 and TRBJ2-7; D perhaps matches TRBD2 (5 bases). This CDR3 is built from 13 residues. Germline assignment: CDR1 MNHNY and CDR2 SVGAGI (reference sequence). V lost 0 bases and J 3 bases, leaving 6 bases between the germline ends. The CDR3 here is CASSYSAGYEQYF. The CDR3 DNA sequence: TGTGCCAGCAGTTACTCGGCGGGCTACGAGCAGTACTTC.

The chain recombines TRBV15 with TRBJ1-1, with no clear D. Trimming removed 2 bases at V and 1 base at J, with 5 bases between. Per germline, CDR1 LNHNV and CDR2 YYDKDF (reference sequence). CDR3 length: 13 residues. CDR3 amino acids: CATSRQQNTEAFF. The DNA for the CDR3 is TGTGCCACCAGCAGACAACAGAACACTGAAGCTTTCTTT.

This clone was picked up one time. This chain connects TRBV30 to TRBJ2-5, with 9 bases that match TRBD1. Losses at the gene ends were 0 bases for V and 4 bases for J; bases not matched to a gene: 3. This CDR3 is built from 14 residues. Looked up from germline, CDR1 is GTSNPN and CDR2 is SVGIG (reference sequence). CDR3 in DNA: TGTGCCTGGAGTGTAACAGGGGGCGGAGAGACCCAGTACTTC. Translation: CAWSVTGGGETQYF.

The chain combines TRBV18 with TRBJ2-1; 9 nucleotides align to TRBD1. Germline lookup yields CDR1 KGHSH and CDR2 LQKENI. The CDR3 is made up of 15 amino acids. Losses at the gene ends were 4 bases for V and 1 base for J; bases not matched to a gene: 2. The CDR3 nucleotides are TGTGCCAGCTCACTTGGACAGGGGTCCTACAATGAGCAGTTCTTC. Translated, it gives CASSLGQGSYNEQFF.

The gene calls are TRBV10-1 and TRBJ2-2; D is undetermined. The V gene lost 1 base and the J gene lost 4 bases, with 7 bases spanning the gap. The germline V gene encodes CDR1 WNHNN and CDR2 SYGVQD (reference sequence). The length of the CDR3 is 14 residues. In DNA, the CDR3 is TGCGCCAGCAGTGAGTTACAGCTCACCGGGGAGCTGTTTTTT. This codes for CASSELQLTGELFF.

The chain has TRBV28 and TRBJ1-5, with D possibly TRBD1 on 6 matching bases. Deletions cut 10 bases from V and 4 bases from J, with 14 bases between. The CDR3 consists of 13 residues. From germline, CDR1 is MDHEN and CDR2 SYDVKM. The CDR3 loop is CATSTQGNQPQHF. CDR3 sequence (DNA): TGTGCCACCTCTACCCAGGGGAATCAGCCCCAGCATTTT.

V usage is TRBV28 and J usage is TRBJ1-1, with D possibly TRBD1 on 5 matching bases. This CDR3 region has 12 residues. Germline lookup yields CDR1 MDHEN and CDR2 SYDVKM. Deletions cut 7 bases from V and 3 bases from J, with 9 bases between. CDR3 in DNA: TGTGCCAGCACCCGGGGGGACACTGAAGCTTTCTTT. This encodes CASTRGDTEAFF.

V gene TRBV6-5 combines with J gene TRBJ2-5, with 12 nucleotides matching TRBD1. Germline trimming cut 2 bases from V and 4 bases from J; bases unmatched to any gene: 2. The CDR3 consists of 15 residues. Germline V lookup: CDR1 MNHEY, CDR2 SVGAGI. The CDR3 nucleotides read TGTGCCAGCAGTTACGGGACAGGGGGCCGAGAGACCCAGTACTTC. Translation: CASSYGTGGRETQYF.

The V and J genes are TRBV27 and TRBJ1-2; TRBD1 matches 10 bases. The CDR3 totals 15 residues. CDR1 is MNHEY and CDR2 is SMNVEV in the germline V gene (reference sequence). Unmatched junction bases numbered 2, after V lost 1 base and J lost 3 bases. CDR3 DNA: TGTGCCAGCAGTTTATTAGGACAGGGGGACTATGGCTACACCTTC. This codes for CASSLLGQGDYGYTF.

The chain uses TRBV7-6 and TRBJ2-1, with a tentative D call TRBD1 (5 bases). The CDR3 totals 13 residues. The ends were cut back, 2 bases at V and 4 bases at J, with 6 bases in the middle. CDR1 is SGHVS, CDR2 FNYEAQ, per germline. The CDR3 reads CASSLQGYNEQFF. The CDR3 DNA sequence: TGTGCCAGCAGCTTACAGGGTTACAATGAGCAGTTCTTC.

The V call is TRBV15, the J call TRBJ2-1; possible D gene TRBD2, 6 bases. CDR3 length equals 18 residues. Trimming shortened V by 3 bases and J by 1 base, and 19 bases separated the two germline ends. Germline assignment: CDR1 LNHNV and CDR2 YYDKDF (reference sequence). The CDR3 region is CATSRGSLGAGSYNEQFF. The CDR3 nucleotides are TGTGCCACCAGCAGGGGATCGTTAGGTGCGGGGTCCTACAATGAGCAGTTCTTC.

The V call is TRBV5-1, the J call TRBJ2-7, with D possibly being TRBD1 (6 bases). The CDR3 consists of 12 residues. Germline CDR1 reads SGHRS; CDR2 reads YFSETQ. V was cut by 3 bases and J by 5 bases, with 9 bases left in between. CDR3 amino acids: CASSSQGNEQYF. Here the CDR3 DNA reads TGCGCCAGCAGCTCACAGGGAAACGAGCAGTACTTC.

CDR3 protein: CARPAGRGSNYGYTF. Here the CDR3 DNA reads TGTGCCAGACCAGCGGGGAGGGGGTCTAACTATGGCTACACCTTC. The V gene is TRBV14, the J gene TRBJ1-2, with a tentative D call TRBD1 (6 bases). CDR1 is SGHDN and CDR2 is FVKESK in the germline V gene. The V end was cut by 9 bases, the J end by 0 bases, with 17 bases between. This CDR3 spans 15 amino acids.

This clone was observed a handful of times. This rearrangement joins TRBV19 to TRBJ1-5, with D hard to call. The CDR3 consists of 12 residues. Looked up from germline, CDR1 is LNHDA and CDR2 is SQIVND (reference sequence). The V and J ends lost 9 bases and 3 bases respectively, with 9 bases between them. The CDR3 region is CARRQINQPQHF. The CDR3 DNA follows: TGTGCCAGACGACAAATCAATCAGCCCCAGCATTTT.

The chain couples TRBV29-1 to TRBJ1-2; TRBD1 agrees at 9 bases. The ends lost 0 bases at V and 6 bases at J; junction bases unmatched: 5. The CDR3 runs 14 residues. CDR1 and CDR2 from the germline V gene are SQVTM and ANQGSEA. The CDR3 sequence is CSVEENRGPDGYTF. The CDR3 DNA follows: TGCAGCGTTGAAGAGAACAGGGGGCCAGATGGCTACACCTTC.

The chain employs TRBV2 and TRBJ1-6, with 9 bases lining up with TRBD1. This CDR3 is built from 13 residues. Per germline, CDR1 SNHLY and CDR2 FYNNEI. Germline trimming cut 9 bases from V and 7 bases from J; bases unmatched to any gene: 4. CDR3 region: CASGTGKNSPLHF. CDR3 nucleotides: TGTGCCAGTGGGACAGGGAAGAATTCACCCCTCCACTTT. Full variable domain (rest looked up from reference TRBV2 and TRBJ1-6): EPEVTQTPSHQVTQMGQEVILRCVPISNHLYFYWYRQILGQKVEFLVSFYNNEISEKSEIFDDQFSVERPDGSNFTLKIRSTKLEDSAMYFCASGTGKNSPLHFGNGTRLTVT.

The V gene is TRBV7-8, the J gene TRBJ1-6, with D tentatively TRBD1 (6 bases). The CDR3 spans 18 residues. CDR1 and CDR2 (germline): SGHVS, FQNEAQ. The ends were cut back, 4 bases at V and 0 bases at J, with 16 bases in the middle. CDR3 loop: CASSSITGHPSYNSPLHF. CDR3 nucleotide sequence: TGTGCCAGCAGCTCAATCACGGGACACCCCTCCTATAATTCACCCCTCCACTTT.

The rearrangement uses TRBV4-1 and TRBJ1-4, with D hard to call. V gave up 2 bases and J gave up 3 bases, with 13 bases separating them. CDR3 length equals 16 residues. Germline V CDR1 and CDR2: MGHRA, YSYEKL. In DNA, the CDR3 is TGCGCCAGCAGCCAAACCACCATATCAGCTAATGAAAAACTGTTTTTT. Its protein is CASSQTTISANEKLFF.